This T cell receptor (beta chain) was retrieved from a study of cytomegalovirus exposure and HLA in healthy donors listed by TCRdb under 2017. Notes on the research overall: In an earlier analysis of around 540 of the donors, 276 Gb of sequence data and 120 million or so unique TCR beta sequences from 150 million to 200 million T cells were reported. An early release covering around 630 HLA-typed donors comprised roughly 300 gigabases of sequencing data and about 90 million unique TCR sequences. Among the approximately 420 genotyped donors, around 81% belonged to the genetic ancestry cluster associated with self-reported Caucasian donors. The study aimed to test whether cataloging public T cell receptors could reveal signatures of past pathogen exposure. The study profiled the T cell repertoires of about 720 subjects by immunosequencing and related them to cytomegalovirus serostatus. Along with the roughly 700-subject first cohort, a separate validation cohort of some 130 different subjects was used. To predict cytomegalovirus infection status, the study brought together high-throughput TCR immunosequencing, statistical association of individual TCRs with disease status, and machine learning. A later analysis re-examined previously published TCR beta repertoires from 500 to 700 donors and added high-resolution HLA genotyping to investigate patterns of TCR occurrence. The later analysis used no new phenotypic data to find candidate immune exposures, relying instead on TCR beta sequences and their occurrence across donors. In an earlier analysis of a few hundred of the donors, high-throughput TCR beta sequencing was used to judge whether each TCR beta V gene segment behaved as functional or pseudogenic. Alongside the repertoire data, information on donor age, sex, ethnicity and CMV serostatus was compiled. In a later genetic analysis, genome-wide SNP genotypes for about 55% of the roughly 700 donors were used, and that subset was treated as a discovery cohort. Every repertoire in the discovery cohort had been generated on one and the same sequencing platform. HLA typing included class I and class II loci at four-digit resolution. The number of donors typed differed by locus, with about 629-630 for A, B, C, DRB1 and DQB1, roughly 550 for DQA1, 600 to 610 for DPA1, and some 440 for DPB1. Roughly 5 DR-DQ haplotypes were treated as single units for association and clustering because of strong linkage in the cohort. Across around 400 genotyped donors of the cohort, an average of about 250,000 unique TCR beta nucleotide sequences per donor were sequenced, and around 20% of those sequences were non-productive.

V was cut back by 5 bases and J by 7 bases, leaving a gap of 9 bases between them. There are 12 amino acids in the CDR3, from cysteine to phenylalanine inclusive. Only the CDR3 DNA stays, 36 bases, in frame from base 1. Reading the germline V gene gives CDR1 MNHEY and CDR2 SVGAGI. The method behind the library was the immunoSEQ multiplex PCR assay. For the multiplex PCR, a mixture combining 60 forward primers for TCR Vbeta segments and 13 reverse primers for TCR Jbeta segments was used. Amplification of the CDR3 region of rearranged TCR beta genes was performed with a multiplex PCR assay on genomic DNA. Amplified TCR beta libraries were sequenced as 87-base-pair reads on the Illumina HiSeq System. Processing in the source paper ran as follows. A later analysis tallied tens of millions of unique TCR beta chains across the 700 or so repertoires, and about 12 million of those chains were shared by two or more donors. A nearest-neighbor algorithm error-corrected the raw reads and collapsed the reads into unique sequences, merging closely related sequences to remove PCR and sequencing errors. V, D and J gene segments were assigned by aligning CDR3 sequences to IMGT reference sequences. For a sequence to be retained, a match of at least six nucleotides was required to both a V gene segment and a J gene segment. Rearrangements were classified as productive when the CDR3 lacked stop codons and remained in frame with V and J, and all other rearrangements were classified as non-productive. CDR3 was defined according to IMGT convention as the region running from the second conserved V-encoded cysteine to the conserved J-encoded phenylalanine. The earlier analysis of about 560 of the donors excluded any sequence lacking an unambiguous match to a single V gene segment. An earlier analysis of approximately 590 of the donors classified V segments as functional when productive rearrangements were above 56.7% and as segregating when the standard deviation between donors was above 5%. A statistical classification framework was developed to diagnose cytomegalovirus status using the catalog of TCR beta chain sequences. In a later analysis, V and J genes were assigned by comparing TCR nucleotide sequences against IMGT/GENE-DB human TR gene sequences. A later analysis assigned CDR3 sequences and most-parsimonious VDJ recombination scenarios with the TCRdist pipeline. In a later analysis, each TCR beta chain was defined by its CDR3 amino acid sequence together with its V-gene family, and reads without a unique V-gene family were excluded. In a later analysis, some 600 highly shared, low-generation-probability nucleotide sequences were removed to address suspected cross-contamination and a sequencing artifact. For each public chain, a later analysis derived a clonal expansion index from normalized ranks of inferred template counts within each repertoire. In a later analysis, generation probabilities were computed using a VDJ recombination model fitted to out-of-frame rearrangements, and the results were checked against IGoR. In a later analysis, hypergeometric tests were used to score TCR-TCR, TCR-HLA and TCR-CMV co-occurrence, with a repertoire-size bias correction applied to TCR pairs. In a later analysis, false discovery rates were estimated by permuting HLA or CMV assignments 20 times. In a later analysis, co-occurring TCRs were grouped using DBSCAN, and TCRdist sequence similarity was added for clustering within HLA-allele-positive subsets. For co-occurrence clustering, repertoires with fewer than 30,000 or more than 120,000 public chains were excluded, along with about five repertoires with anomalous nucleotide sharing. TCRdb provides this immuneACCESS table in a form limited to in-frame rearrangements. Some clones are lacking; in checked studies, under half of them reflect an unresolved V gene, and why the rest are absent is not known. The DNA was the basis for D and trimming; V, J and clone size are from that table. The sample table shows around 160,000 clones, and roughly 71% are seen once. In total, the top ten clones hold 7.4% of the sample.

Paper-wide results and their limitations: When HLA alleles, especially DR and DQ, strongly co-occurred, attributing TCR associations to individual alleles was difficult. Broadly in line with IMGT annotations, most TCR beta V segments showed up in productive rearrangements about 90% or about 30% of the time in an earlier analysis of under 700 of the donors. A few of the identified cytomegalovirus-associated TCR beta chains were confirmed in vitro to be specific for cytomegalovirus antigens. The presence/absence analyses assumed that sequencing depth was roughly uniform across donors, and that assumption may not be true. The only immune exposure information available for the cohort was CMV serostatus. The 87-base-pair reads could not distinguish some IMGT-functional V segments, including TRBV6-2 and TRBV6-3, so those segments were excluded. In a later analysis, 16,951 TCR beta sequences were associated with specific HLA alleles at a false discovery rate of 0.05. A cluster of highly shared sequence variants was judged likely to represent a technical artifact of the sequencing pipeline. A later analysis reported that several top co-occurrence clusters appeared linked to parvovirus B19, influenza, CMV and Epstein-Barr virus. In a later analysis, HLA-associated TCR beta chains were found to be more clonally expanded and to have lower generation probabilities than equally common non-associated chains. The authors suggested that the approach could potentially be extended to other disease states and immunological phenotypes. Because some donors lacked HLA typing at each locus, the association tests relied only on the typed subset. Linkage disequilibrium might explain the correlated functional status among segregating V segments, but an unknown experimental factor could not be ruled out. Only TCR beta chains were sequenced in this cohort, and the absence of alpha or paired-chain data limited detectable features. Most CMV-associated TCR beta chains appeared to be HLA-restricted in a later analysis, and the HLA associations seemed to be driven largely by CMV exposure. A later genetic analysis reported fewer N-insertions in productive TCRs among donors in an Asian-associated ancestry cluster than the roughly 700-donor mean. According to a later analysis, TCR association rates differed among HLA loci, with DRB1 alleles showing the most associated TCRs and HLA-C alleles showing the fewest. The earlier analysis of approximately 540 of the donors excluded seventeen rarely observed V segments, including chromosome 9 orphons, because counts were too low. An association between a missense DCLRE1C variant and V-gene and J-gene trimming of TCR beta chains was found in a later genetic analysis and replicated in an independent cohort. A further reported finding was that TCR beta sequences accurately predicted the HLA-A and HLA-B alleles for most subjects in the first cohort. Cytomegalovirus status was reported to be diagnosed by the classifier with high specificity and sensitivity in both the original and validation cohorts. The study listed 150 to 200 TCR beta chains as associated with cytomegalovirus. Across donors, most TCR sequences were observed very rarely, whereas some public TCRs were present in many individuals.

As for this clone: The antigen it recognizes is unknown. No much larger clone is present one base from it, and per-base qualities are unavailable.

The cohort was made up of approximately 670 healthy bone marrow donors. Cohort members were all nominally healthy when sampled, although unrecorded immune exposures were likely present. The donor was CMV seropositive and was included in the group of 250 to 300 seropositive cohort members. Each donor provided a peripheral blood sample, and peripheral blood mononuclear cells were used for TCR beta sequencing. Genomic DNA was extracted from the blood cell samples with the Qiagen DNeasy Blood Extraction Kit. The material sequenced was PBMCs. The sequence was obtained from a male donor in good health and CMV-seropositive. The chain links TRBV6-5 with TRBJ2-1; the D gene identity is not certain. The CDR3 is CASSEIGNEQFF. At the DNA level, the sequence is TGTGCCAGCAGTGAAATCGGGAATGAGCAGTTCTTC.